The clone carrying this T cell receptor (beta chain) was detected ten times or more. This sample is drawn from a study of T cells in Graves' hyperthyroidism and ophthalmopathy. CDR3 size: 13 residues. CDR1 is SNHLY, CDR2 FYNNEI, per germline. V was clipped by 6 bases and J by 5 bases, with 10 bases between them. Regions amplified from RNA transcripts were the TCR beta CDR3 regions. Carried out on the TCR CDR3, a first-round RT-PCR used the HTBI primer set. Each CDR3 protein is one row after TCRdb ran MiXCR on the multiplex PCR reads. Of about 520,000 distinct CDR3 sequences listed, roughly a quarter are singletons.

Sample: blood. The clonotype comes from a woman in her 30s with Graves' ophthalmopathy. The chain recombines TRBV2 with TRBJ2-2; D might be TRBD1 (6 bases). The CDR3 region has the DNA TGTGCCAGCAGGGCAGGGGCGACCGGGGAGCTGTTTTTT. It is translated as CASRAGATGELFF.